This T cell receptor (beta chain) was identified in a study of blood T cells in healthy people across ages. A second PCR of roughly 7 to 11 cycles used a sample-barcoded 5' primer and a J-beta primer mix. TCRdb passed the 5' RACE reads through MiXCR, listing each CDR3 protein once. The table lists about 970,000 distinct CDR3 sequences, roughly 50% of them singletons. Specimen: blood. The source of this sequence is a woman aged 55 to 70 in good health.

The CDR3 coding sequence is TGCAGTGCTAGAGACGTCAAGGAAAATGCCCTTTTAGAAAAACTGTTTTTT. The encoded protein is CSARDVKENALLEKLFF. V usage is TRBV20-1 and J usage is TRBJ1-4, with D hard to call. This CDR3 contains 17 residues. The V end was cut by 0 bases, the J end by 8 bases, with 22 bases between. Germline CDR1 reads DFQATT; CDR2 reads SNEGSKA (reference sequence).